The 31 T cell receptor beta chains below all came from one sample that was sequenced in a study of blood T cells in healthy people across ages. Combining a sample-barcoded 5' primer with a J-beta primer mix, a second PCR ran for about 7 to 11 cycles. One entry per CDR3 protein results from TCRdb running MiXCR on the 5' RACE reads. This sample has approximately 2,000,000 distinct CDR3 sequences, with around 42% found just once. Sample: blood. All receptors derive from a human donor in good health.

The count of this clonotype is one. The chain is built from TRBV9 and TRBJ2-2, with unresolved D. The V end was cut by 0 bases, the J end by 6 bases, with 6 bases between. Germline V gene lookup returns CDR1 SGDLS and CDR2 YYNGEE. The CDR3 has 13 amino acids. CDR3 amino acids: CASSVEASGELFF. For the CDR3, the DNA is TGTGCCAGCAGCGTAGAGGCGTCCGGGGAGCTGTTTTTT.

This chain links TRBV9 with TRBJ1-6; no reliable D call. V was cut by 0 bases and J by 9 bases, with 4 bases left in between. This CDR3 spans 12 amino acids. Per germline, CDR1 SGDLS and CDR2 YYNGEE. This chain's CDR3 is CASSVESSPLHF. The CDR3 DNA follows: TGTGCCAGCAGCGTAGAAAGTTCACCCCTCCACTTT. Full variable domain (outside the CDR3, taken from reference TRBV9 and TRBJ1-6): DSGVTQTPKHLITATGQRVTLRCSPRSGDLSVYWYQQSLDQGLQFLIQYYNGEERAKGNILERFSAQQFPDLHSELNLSSLELGDSALYFCASSVESSPLHFGNGTRLTVT.

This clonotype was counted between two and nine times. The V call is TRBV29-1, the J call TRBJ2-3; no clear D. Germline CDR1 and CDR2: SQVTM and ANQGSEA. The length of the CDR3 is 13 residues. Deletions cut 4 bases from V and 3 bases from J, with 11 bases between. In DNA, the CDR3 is TGCAGCGTTGGGCAGAGTTTGACAGATACGCAGTATTTT. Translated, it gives CSVGQSLTDTQYF.

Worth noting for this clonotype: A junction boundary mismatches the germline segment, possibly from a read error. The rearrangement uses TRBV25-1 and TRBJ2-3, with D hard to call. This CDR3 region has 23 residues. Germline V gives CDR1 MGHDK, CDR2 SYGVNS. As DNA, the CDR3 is TGTGCCGGCAGTGAATATTTCACCCCCGGTGTTGGCAGCCGGTCGGAAGGCACAGATACGCAGTATTTT. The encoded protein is CAGSEYFTPGVGSRSEGTDTQYF.

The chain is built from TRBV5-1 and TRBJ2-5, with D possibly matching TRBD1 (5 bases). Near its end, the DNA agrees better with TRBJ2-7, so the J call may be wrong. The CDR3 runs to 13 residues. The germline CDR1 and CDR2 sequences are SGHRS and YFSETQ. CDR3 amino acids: CASSFSGNDEQYF. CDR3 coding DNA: TGCGCCAGCAGCTTCTCAGGGAACGACGAGCAGTACTTC.

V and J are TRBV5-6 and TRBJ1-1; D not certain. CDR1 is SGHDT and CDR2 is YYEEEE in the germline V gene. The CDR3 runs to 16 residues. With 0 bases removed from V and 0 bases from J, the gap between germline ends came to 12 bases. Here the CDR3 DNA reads TGTGCCAGCAGCTTGGCTTTTGGTGTGGTGAACACTGAAGCTTTCTTT. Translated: CASSLAFGVVNTEAFF.

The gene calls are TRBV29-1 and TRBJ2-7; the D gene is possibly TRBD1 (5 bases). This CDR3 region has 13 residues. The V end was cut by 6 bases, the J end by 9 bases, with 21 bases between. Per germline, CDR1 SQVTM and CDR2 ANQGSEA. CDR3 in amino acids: CSVRRGGSVGQYF. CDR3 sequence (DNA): TGCAGCGTCCGAAGGGGTGGGTCGGTAGGGCAGTACTTC.

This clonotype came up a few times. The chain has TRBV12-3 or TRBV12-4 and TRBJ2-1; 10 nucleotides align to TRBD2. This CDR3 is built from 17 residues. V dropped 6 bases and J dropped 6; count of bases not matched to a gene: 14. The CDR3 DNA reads TGTGCCAGCAGCCCGCGAACAGGGTCTAGCGGGGGCAATGAGCAGTTCTTC. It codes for CASSPRTGSSGGNEQFF.

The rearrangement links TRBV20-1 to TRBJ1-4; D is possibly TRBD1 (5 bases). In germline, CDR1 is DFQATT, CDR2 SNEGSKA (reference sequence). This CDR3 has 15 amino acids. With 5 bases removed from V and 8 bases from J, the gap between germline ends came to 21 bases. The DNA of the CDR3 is TGCAGTGCTCGAATCAACAGGCCTTTGAGGGAAAAACTGTTTTTT. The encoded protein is CSARINRPLREKLFF.

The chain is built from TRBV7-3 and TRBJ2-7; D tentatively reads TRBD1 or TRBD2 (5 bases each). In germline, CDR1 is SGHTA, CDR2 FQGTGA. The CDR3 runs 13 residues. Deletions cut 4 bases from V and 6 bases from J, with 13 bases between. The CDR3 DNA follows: TGTGCCAGCAGCTCCGGGGCGCAGGCCGAGCAGTACTTC. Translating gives CASSSGAQAEQYF.

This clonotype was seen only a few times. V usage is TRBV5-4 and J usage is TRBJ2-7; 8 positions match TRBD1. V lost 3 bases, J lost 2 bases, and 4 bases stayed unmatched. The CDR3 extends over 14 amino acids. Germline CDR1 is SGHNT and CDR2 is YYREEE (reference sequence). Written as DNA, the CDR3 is TGTGCCAGCAGCTCGTTGGACAGGGCCTACGAGCAGTACTTC. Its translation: CASSSLDRAYEQYF.

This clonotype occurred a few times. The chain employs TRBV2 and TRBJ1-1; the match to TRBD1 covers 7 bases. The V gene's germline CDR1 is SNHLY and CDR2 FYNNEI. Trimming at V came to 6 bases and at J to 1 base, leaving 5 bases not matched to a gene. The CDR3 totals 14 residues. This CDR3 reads CASRSRTGNTEAFF. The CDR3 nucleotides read TGTGCCAGCAGGTCTCGGACAGGGAACACTGAAGCTTTCTTT.

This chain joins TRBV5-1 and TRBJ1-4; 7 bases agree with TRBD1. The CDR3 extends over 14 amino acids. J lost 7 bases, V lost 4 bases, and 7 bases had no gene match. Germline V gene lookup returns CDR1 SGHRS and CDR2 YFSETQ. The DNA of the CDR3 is TGCGCCAGCAGCCTACAGGGGCAGGGTGAAAAACTGTTTTTT. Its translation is CASSLQGQGEKLFF.

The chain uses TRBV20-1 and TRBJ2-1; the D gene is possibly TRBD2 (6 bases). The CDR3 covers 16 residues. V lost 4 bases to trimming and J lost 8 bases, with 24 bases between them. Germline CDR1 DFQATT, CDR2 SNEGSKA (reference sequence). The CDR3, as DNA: TGCAGTGCTATAGACACCTTAGGAGGGAAAGATGATGAGCAGTTCTTC. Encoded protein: CSAIDTLGGKDDEQFF.

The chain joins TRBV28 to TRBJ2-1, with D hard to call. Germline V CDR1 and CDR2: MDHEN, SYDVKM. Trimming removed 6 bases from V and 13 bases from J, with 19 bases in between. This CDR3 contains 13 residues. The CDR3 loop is CASSYLLQETQFF. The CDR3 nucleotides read TGTGCCAGCAGCTATCTACTTCAAGAGACCCAGTTCTTC.

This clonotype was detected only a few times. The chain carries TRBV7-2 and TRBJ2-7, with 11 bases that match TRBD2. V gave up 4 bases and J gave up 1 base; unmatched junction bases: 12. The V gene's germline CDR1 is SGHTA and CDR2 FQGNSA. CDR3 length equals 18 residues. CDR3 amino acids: CASSYLLAGAPRSYEQYF. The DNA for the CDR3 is TGTGCCAGCAGCTATCTACTAGCGGGGGCCCCCAGGTCCTACGAGCAGTACTTC. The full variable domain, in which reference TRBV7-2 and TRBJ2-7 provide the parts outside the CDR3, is GAGVSQSPSNKVTEKGKDVELRCDPISGHTALYWYRQSLGQGLEFLIYFQGNSAPDKSGLPSDRFSAERTGGSVSTLTIQRTQQEDSAVYLCASSYLLAGAPRSYEQYFGPGTRLTVT.

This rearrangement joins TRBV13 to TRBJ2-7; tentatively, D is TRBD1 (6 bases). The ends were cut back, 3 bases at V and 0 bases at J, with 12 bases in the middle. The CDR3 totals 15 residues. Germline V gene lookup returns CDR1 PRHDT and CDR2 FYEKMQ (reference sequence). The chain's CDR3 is CASSLWGLSSYEQYF. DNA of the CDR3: TGTGCCAGCAGCTTGTGGGGGCTGAGCTCCTACGAGCAGTACTTC.

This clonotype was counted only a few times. The CDR3 spells CASSYPQGVENIQYF. The DNA for the CDR3 is TGTGCCAGCAGTTATCCCCAGGGAGTGGAAAACATTCAGTACTTC. V gene TRBV12-3 or TRBV12-4 combines with J gene TRBJ2-4; D is perhaps TRBD1 or TRBD2 (5 bases each). The CDR3 consists of 15 residues. Between the trimmed V and J ends, which lost 4 bases and 5 bases, there was a span of 15 bases.

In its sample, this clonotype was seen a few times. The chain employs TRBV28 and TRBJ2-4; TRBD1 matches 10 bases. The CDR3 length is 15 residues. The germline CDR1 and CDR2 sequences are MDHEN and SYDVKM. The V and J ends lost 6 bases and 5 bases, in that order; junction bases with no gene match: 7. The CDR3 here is CASRPHGQGENIQYF. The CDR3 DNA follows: TGTGCCAGCAGGCCGCACGGACAGGGGGAAAACATTCAGTACTTC.

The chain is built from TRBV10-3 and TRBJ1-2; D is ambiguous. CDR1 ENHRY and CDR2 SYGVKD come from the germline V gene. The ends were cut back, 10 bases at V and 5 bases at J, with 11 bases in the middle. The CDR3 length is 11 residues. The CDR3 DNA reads TGTGCCACCCAGATCGGTTATGGCTACACCTTC. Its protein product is CATQIGYGYTF.

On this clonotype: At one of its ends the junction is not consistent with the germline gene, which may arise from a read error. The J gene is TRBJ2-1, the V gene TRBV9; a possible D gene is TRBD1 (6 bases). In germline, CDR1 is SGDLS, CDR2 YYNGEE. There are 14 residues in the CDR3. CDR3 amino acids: CASSPGAADNGQFF. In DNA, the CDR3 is TGTGCCAGCAGCCCAGGGGCTGCGGACAATGGGCAGTTCTTC. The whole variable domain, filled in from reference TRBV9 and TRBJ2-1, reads DSGVTQTPKHLITATGQRVTLRCSPRSGDLSVYWYQQSLDQGLQFLIQYYNGEERAKGNILERFSAQQFPDLHSELNLSSLELGDSALYFCASSPGAADNGQFFGPGTRLTVL.

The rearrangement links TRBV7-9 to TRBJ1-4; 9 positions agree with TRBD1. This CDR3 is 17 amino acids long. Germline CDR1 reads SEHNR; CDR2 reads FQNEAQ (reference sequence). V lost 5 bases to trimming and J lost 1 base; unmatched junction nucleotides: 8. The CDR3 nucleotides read TGTGCCAGCAGCCCCACAGGGGGCTATGGAACTAATGAAAAACTGTTTTTT. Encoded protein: CASSPTGGYGTNEKLFF.

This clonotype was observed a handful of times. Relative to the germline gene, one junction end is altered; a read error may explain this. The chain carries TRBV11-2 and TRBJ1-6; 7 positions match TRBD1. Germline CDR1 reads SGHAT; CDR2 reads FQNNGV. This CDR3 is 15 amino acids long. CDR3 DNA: TGTGCCAGCAGCTTAAGACAGGGAAACAATTCACCCCCCCACTTT. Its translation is CASSLRQGNNSPPHF.

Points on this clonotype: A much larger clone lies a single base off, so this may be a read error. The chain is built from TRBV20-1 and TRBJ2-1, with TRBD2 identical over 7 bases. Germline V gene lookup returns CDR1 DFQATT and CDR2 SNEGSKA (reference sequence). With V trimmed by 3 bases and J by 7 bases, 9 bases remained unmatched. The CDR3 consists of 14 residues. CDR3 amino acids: CSASGGIDMNEQFF. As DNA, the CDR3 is TGCAGTGCTAGCGGGGGGATAGACATGAATGAGCAGTTCTTC.

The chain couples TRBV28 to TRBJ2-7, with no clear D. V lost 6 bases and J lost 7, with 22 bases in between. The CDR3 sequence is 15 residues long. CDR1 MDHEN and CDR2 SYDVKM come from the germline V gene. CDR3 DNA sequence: TGTGCCAGCAGCCCAATGGGCGGTGGGGTTAGAGAGCAGTACTTC. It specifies CASSPMGGGVREQYF.

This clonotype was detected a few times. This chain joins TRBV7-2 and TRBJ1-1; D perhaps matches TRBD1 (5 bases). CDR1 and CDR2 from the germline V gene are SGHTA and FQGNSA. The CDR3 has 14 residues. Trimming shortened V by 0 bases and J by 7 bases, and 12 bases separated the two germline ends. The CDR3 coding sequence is TGTGCCAGCAGCTTAGCGGGGCGTGCTGGTGAAGCTTTCTTT. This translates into CASSLAGRAGEAFF. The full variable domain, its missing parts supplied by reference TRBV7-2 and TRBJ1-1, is GAGVSQSPSNKVTEKGKDVELRCDPISGHTALYWYRQSLGQGLEFLIYFQGNSAPDKSGLPSDRFSAERTGGSVSTLTIQRTQQEDSAVYLCASSLAGRAGEAFFGQGTRLTVV.

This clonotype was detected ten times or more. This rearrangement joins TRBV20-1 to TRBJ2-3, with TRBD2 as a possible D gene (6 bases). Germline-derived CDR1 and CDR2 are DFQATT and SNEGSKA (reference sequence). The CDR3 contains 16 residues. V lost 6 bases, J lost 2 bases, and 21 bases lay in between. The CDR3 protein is CSALPFSGPITDTQYF. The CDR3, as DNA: TGCAGTGCCCTACCTTTTAGCGGCCCTATCACAGATACGCAGTATTTT.

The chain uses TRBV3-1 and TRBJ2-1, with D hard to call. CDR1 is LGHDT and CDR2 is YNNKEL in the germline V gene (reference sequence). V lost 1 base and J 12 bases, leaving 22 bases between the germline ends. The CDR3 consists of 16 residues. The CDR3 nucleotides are TGTGCCAGCAGCCAAGGTTTTGGTGTAGATACGAGTGGGCAGTTCTTC. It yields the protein CASSQGFGVDTSGQFF.

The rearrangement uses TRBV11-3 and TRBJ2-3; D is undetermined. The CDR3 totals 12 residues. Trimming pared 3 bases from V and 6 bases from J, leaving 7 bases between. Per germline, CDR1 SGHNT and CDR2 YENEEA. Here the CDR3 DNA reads TGTGCCAGCAGCTTCTGGAGTGATACGCAGTATTTT. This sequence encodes CASSFWSDTQYF.

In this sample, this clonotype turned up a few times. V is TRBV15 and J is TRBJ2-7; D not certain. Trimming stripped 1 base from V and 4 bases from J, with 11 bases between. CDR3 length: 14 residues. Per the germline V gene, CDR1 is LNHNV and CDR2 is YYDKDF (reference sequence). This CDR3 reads CATSRGDGWYEQYF. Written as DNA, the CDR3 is TGTGCCACCAGCAGAGGTGACGGATGGTACGAGCAGTACTTC.

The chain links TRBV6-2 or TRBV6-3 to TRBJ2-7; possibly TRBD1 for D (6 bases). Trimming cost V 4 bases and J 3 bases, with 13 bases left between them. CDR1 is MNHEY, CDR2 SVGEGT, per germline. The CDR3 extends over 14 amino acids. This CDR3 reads CASSWGTRIYEQYF. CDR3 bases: TGTGCCAGCAGTTGGGGGACAAGGATCTACGAGCAGTACTTC.